Each of the 2 T cell receptor beta chains below was sequenced from the same sample in a study of cytomegalovirus exposure and HLA in healthy donors. PCR amplification relied on 60 Vbeta primers (plus 13 Jbeta primers). TCRdb's copy holds only in-frame clones and misses some; the assay was immunoSEQ multiplex PCR. Counted here are 150,000 to 200,000 clones, around 87% occurring once; the ten biggest clones make up more than 1.5%. Sequencing used PBMCs. The receptors were sampled from a young woman in good health and CMV-seronegative.

V and J are TRBV13 and TRBJ1-2; unclear D gene. CDR1 is PRHDT, CDR2 FYEKMQ, per germline (reference sequence). This CDR3 region has 15 residues. V was pared by 0 bases and J by 11 bases, with 19 bases between. DNA for the CDR3: TGTGCCAGCAGCTTAGGCAGGCCAGCCCCCCGGTGGTACACCTTC. Amino acids: CASSLGRPAPRWYTF.

This clone was seen a single time. The chain joins TRBV4-1 to TRBJ1-1; weak D call: TRBD1 (6 bases). V lost 4 bases and J lost 1, with 13 bases in between. CDR3 length: 15 residues. CDR1 MGHRA and CDR2 YSYEKL come from the germline V gene. CDR3 bases: TGCGCCAGCAGCCGACCTCAGGGGAGGAACACTGAAGCTTTCTTT. Translating gives CASSRPQGRNTEAFF.